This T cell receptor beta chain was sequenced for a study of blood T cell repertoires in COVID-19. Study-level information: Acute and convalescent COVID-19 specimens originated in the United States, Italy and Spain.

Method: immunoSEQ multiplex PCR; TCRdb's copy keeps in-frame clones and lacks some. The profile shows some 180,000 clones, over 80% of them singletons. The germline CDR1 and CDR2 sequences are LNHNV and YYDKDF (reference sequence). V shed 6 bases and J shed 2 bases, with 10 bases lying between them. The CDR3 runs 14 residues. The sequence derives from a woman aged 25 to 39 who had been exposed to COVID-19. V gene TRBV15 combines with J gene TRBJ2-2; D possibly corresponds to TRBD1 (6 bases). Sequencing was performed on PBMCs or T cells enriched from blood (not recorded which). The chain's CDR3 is CATRGGLNTGELFF. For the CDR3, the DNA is TGTGCCACCAGAGGGGGATTAAACACCGGGGAGCTGTTTTTT. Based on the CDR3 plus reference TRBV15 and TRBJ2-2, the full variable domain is DAMVIQNPRYQVTQFGKPVTLSCSQTLNHNVMYWYQQKSSQAPKLLFHYYDKDFNNEADTPDNFQSRRPNTSFCFLDIRSPGLGDTAMYLCATRGGLNTGELFFGEGSRLTVL.